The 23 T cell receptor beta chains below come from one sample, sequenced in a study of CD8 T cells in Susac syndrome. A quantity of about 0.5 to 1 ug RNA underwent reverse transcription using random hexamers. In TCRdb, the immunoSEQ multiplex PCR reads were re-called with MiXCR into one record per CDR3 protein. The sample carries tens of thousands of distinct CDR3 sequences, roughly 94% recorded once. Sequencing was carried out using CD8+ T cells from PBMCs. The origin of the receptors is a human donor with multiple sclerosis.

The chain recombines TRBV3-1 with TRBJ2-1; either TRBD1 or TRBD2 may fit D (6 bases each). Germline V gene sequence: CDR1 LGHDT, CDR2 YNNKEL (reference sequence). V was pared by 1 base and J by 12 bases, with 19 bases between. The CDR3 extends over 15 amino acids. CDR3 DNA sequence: TGTGCCAGCAGCCAAGTTACAGGGACTGCCTACCGGCAGTTCTTC. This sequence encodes CASSQVTGTAYRQFF.

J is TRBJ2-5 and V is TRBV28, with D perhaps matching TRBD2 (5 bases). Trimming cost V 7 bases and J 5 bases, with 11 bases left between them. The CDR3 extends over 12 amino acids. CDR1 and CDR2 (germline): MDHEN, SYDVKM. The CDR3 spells CASTPPGETQYF. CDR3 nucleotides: TGTGCCAGCACCCCCCCGGGGGAGACCCAGTACTTC.

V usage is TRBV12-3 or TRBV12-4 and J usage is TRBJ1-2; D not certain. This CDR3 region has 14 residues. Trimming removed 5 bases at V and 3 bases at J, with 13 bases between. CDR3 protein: CASSIRRLDYGYTF. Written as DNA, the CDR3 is TGTGCCAGCAGTATTCGACGACTGGACTATGGCTACACCTTC.

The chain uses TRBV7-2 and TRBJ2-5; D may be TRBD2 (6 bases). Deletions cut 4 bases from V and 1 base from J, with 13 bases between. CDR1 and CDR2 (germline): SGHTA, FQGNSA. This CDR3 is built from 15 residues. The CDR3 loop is CASSYWAGPQETQYF. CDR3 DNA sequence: TGTGCCAGCAGCTACTGGGCGGGACCCCAAGAGACCCAGTACTTC.

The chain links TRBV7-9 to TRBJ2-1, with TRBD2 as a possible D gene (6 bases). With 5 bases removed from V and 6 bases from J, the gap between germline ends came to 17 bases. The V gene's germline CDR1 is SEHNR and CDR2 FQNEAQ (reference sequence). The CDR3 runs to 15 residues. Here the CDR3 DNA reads TGTGCCAGCAGCGACCGGGACTCCACTATCAATGAGCAGTTCTTC. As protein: CASSDRDSTINEQFF.

The CDR3 DNA is TGTGCCAGCAGTTCGGGACTAGCGGGAGAAACTTCCTACAATGAGCAGTTCTTC. Its translation: CASSSGLAGETSYNEQFF. V is TRBV7-6 and J is TRBJ2-1, with 14 bases fitting TRBD2. Germline CDR1 is SGHVS and CDR2 is FNYEAQ. Losses at the gene ends were 6 bases for V and 1 base for J; bases not matched to a gene: 8. The CDR3 contains 18 residues.

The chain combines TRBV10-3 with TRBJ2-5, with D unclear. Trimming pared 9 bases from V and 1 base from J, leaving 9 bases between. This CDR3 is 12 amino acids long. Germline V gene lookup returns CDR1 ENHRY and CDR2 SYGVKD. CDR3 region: CAILGPQETQYF. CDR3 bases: TGTGCCATTCTCGGGCCCCAAGAGACCCAGTACTTC.

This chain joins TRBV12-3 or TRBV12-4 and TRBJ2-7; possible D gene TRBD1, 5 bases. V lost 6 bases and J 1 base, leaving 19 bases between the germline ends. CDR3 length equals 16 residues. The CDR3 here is CASSLPRQPLSYEQYF. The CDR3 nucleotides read TGTGCCAGCAGCCTACCTCGACAGCCTCTTTCCTACGAGCAGTACTTC.

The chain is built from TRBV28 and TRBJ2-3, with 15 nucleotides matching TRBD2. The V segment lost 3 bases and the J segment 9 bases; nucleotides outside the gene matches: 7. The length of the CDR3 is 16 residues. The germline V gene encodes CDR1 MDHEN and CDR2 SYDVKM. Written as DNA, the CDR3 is TGTGCCAGCAGTTTCCGGACTAGCGGGGGGGCCGACACGCAGTATTTT. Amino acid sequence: CASSFRTSGGADTQYF. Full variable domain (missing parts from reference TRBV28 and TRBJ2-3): DVKVTQSSRYLVKRTGEKVFLECVQDMDHENMFWYRQDPGLGLRLIYFSYDVKMKEKGDIPEGYSVSREKKERFSLILESASTNQTSMYLCASSFRTSGGADTQYFGPGTRLTVL.

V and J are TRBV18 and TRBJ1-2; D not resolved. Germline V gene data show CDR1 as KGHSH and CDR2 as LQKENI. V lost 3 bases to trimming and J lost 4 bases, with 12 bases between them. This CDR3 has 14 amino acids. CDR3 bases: TGTGCCAGCTCACCGGCCGGAGAGCTCTATGGCTACACCTTC. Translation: CASSPAGELYGYTF.

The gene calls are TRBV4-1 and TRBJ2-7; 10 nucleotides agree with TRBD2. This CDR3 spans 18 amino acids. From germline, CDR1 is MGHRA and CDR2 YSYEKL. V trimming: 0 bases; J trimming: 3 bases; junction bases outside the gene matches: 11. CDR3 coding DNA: TGCGCCAGCAGCCAAGAAGGTATCTTAACTAGCGGGGACTACGAGCAGTACTTC. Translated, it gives CASSQEGILTSGDYEQYF.

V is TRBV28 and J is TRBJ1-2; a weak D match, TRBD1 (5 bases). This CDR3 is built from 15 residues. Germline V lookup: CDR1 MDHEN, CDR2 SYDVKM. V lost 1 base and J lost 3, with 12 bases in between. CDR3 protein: CASSLYGGRDYGYTF. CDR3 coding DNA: TGTGCCAGCAGTTTATACGGGGGACGCGACTATGGCTACACCTTC.

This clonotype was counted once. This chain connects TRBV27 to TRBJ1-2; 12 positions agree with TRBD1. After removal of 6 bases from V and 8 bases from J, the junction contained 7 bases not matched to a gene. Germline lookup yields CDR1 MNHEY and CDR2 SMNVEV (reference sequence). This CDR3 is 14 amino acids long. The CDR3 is CASSPGQGAQGYTF. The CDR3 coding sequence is TGTGCCAGCAGCCCGGGACAGGGGGCGCAAGGCTACACCTTC.

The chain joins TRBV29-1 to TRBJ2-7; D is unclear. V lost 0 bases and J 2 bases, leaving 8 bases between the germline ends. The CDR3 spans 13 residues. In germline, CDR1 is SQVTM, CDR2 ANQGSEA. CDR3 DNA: TGCAGCGTTGAAGATGAGGTACCCTACGAGCAGTACTTC. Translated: CSVEDEVPYEQYF.

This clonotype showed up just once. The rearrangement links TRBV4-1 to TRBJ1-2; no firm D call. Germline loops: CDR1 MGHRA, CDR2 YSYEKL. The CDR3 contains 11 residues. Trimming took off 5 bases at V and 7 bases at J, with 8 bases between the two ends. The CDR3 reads CASSGSSGYTF. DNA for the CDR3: TGCGCCAGCAGCGGTTCGAGTGGCTACACCTTC.

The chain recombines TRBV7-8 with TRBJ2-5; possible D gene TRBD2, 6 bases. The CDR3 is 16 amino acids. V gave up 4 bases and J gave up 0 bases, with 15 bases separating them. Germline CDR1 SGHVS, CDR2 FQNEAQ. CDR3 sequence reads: CASSYHNKRDQETQYF. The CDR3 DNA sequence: TGTGCCAGCAGCTACCACAACAAGCGGGACCAAGAGACCCAGTACTTC. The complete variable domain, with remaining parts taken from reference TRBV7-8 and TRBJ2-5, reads GAGVSQSPRYKVAKRGQDVALRCDPISGHVSLFWYQQALGQGPEFLTYFQNEAQLDKSGLPSDRFFAERPEGSVSTLKIQRTQQEDSAVYLCASSYHNKRDQETQYFGPGTRLLVL.

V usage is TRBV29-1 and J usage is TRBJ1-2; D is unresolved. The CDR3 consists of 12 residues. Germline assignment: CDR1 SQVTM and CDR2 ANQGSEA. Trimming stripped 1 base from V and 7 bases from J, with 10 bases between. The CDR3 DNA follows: TGCAGCGTTGAAGGTCTACCTTTTGGCTACACCTTC. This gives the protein CSVEGLPFGYTF. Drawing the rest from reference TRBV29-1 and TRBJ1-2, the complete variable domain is SAVISQKPSRDICQRGTSLTIQCQVDSQVTMMFWYRQQPGQSLTLIATANQGSEATYESGFVIDKFPISRPNLTFSTLTVSNMSPEDSSIYLCSVEGLPFGYTFGSGTRLTVV.

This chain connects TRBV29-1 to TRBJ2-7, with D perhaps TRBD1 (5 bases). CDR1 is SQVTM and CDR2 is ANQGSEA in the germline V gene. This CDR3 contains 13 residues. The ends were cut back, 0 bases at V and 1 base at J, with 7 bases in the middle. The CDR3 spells CSVEDDSSYEQYF. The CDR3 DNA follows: TGCAGCGTTGAAGATGACAGTTCCTACGAGCAGTACTTC.

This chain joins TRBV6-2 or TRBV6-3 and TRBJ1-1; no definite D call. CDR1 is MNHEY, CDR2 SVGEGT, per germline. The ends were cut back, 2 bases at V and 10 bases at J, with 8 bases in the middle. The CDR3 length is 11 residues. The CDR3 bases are TGTGCCAGCAGTTACGCAGTGGTAGCTTTCTTT. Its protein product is CASSYAVVAFF.

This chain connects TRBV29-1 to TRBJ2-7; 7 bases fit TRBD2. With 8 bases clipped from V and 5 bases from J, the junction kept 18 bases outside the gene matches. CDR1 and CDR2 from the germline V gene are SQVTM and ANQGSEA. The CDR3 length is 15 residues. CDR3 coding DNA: TGCAGCTCGGGGCACGGCGGGAGTCCCTGCCACGAGCAGTACTTC. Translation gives CSSGHGGSPCHEQYF.

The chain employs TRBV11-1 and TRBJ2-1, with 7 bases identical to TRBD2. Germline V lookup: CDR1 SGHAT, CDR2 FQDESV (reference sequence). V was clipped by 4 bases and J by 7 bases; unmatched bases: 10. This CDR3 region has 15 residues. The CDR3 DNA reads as TGTGCCAGCAGCTCCGGGGGAGGGATCTATAATGAGCAGTTCTTC. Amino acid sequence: CASSSGGGIYNEQFF.

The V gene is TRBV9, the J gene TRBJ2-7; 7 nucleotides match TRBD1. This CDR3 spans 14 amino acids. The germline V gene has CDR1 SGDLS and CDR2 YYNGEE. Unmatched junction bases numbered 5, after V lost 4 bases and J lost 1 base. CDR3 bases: TGTGCCAGCAGCCCGTGGGGACAGTCCTACGAGCAGTACTTC. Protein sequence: CASSPWGQSYEQYF.

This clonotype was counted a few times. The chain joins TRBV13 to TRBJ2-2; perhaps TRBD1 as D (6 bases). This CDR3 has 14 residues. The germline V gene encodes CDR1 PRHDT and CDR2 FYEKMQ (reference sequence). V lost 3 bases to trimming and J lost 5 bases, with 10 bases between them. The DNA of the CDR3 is TGTGCCAGCAGCTTCGACAGGAGAACCGGGGAGCTGTTTTTT. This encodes CASSFDRRTGELFF.